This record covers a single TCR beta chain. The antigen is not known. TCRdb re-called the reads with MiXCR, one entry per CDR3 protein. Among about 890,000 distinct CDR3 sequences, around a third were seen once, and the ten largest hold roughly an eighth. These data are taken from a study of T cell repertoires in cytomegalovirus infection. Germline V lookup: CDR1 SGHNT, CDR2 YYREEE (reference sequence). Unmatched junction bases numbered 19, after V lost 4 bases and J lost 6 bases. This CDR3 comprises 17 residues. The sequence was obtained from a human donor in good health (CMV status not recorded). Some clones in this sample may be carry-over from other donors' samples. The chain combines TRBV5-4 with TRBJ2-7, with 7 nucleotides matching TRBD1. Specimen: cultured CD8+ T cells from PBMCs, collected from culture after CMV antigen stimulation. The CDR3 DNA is TGTGCCAGCAGCCACGACCTTGGACAGGCGACCCTTAGCGAGCAGTACTTC. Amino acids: CASSHDLGQATLSEQYF.